The T cell receptor beta chain described here comes from a study of blood T cell repertoires in COVID-19. The overall study: Samples of COVID-19 (acute and convalescent) were obtained from the United States, Italy and Spain. Nucleic acid was either cDNA or gDNA, and it came from T cells, B-cell-depleted T cells, or PBMCs.

The authors' processing: For nucleated cells, counts were estimated from reference gene primer amplification. Measured with immunoSEQ multiplex PCR; TCRdb has only the in-frame clones, and not every one. Clone size and V and J calls were adopted from that table, with D and trimming inferred from the DNA. Of approximately 200,000 clones listed, around nine tenths are singletons. Germline loops: CDR1 GTSNPN, CDR2 SVGIG (reference sequence). This CDR3 region has 12 residues. Trimming stripped 3 bases from V and 12 bases from J, with 12 bases between. The origin of this receptor is a young man with active or convalescent COVID-19. This chain joins TRBV30 and TRBJ1-6, with D possibly being TRBD1 (5 bases). Sequences were obtained from peripheral blood. For the CDR3, the DNA is TGTGCCTGGAGACCCACAGGTGGACCCCTCCACTTT. Amino acids: CAWRPTGGPLHF. Looking up the rest from reference TRBV30 and TRBJ1-6 gives the full variable domain: SQTIHQWPATLVQPVGSPLSLECTVEGTSNPNLYWYRQAAGRGLQLLFYSVGIGQISSEVPQNLSASRPQDRQFILSSKKLLLSDSGFYLCAWRPTGGPLHFGNGTRLTVT.